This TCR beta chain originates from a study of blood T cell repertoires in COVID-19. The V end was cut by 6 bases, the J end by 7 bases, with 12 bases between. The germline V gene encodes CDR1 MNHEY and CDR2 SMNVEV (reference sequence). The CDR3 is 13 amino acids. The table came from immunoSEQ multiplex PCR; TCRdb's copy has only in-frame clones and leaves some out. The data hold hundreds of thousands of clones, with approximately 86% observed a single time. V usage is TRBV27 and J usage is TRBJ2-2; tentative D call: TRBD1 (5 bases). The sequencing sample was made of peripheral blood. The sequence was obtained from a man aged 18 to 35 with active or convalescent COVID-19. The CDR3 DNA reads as TGTGCCAGCAGACCTCAGGGTAGCGGGGAGCTGTTTTTT. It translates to CASRPQGSGELFF.